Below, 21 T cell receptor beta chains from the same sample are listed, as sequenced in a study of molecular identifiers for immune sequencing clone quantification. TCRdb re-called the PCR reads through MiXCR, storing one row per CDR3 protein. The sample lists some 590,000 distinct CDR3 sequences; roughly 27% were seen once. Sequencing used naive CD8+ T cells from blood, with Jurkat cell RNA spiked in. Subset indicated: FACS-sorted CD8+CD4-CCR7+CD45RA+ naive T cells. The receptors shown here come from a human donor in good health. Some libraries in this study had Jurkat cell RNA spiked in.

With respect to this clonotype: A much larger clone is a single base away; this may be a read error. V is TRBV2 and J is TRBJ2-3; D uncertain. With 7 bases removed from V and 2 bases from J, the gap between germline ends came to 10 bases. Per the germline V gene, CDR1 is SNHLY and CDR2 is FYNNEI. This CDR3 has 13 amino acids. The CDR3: CASTGFSTDTQYF. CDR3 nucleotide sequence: TGTGCCAGCACAGGCTTCTCCACAGATACGCAGTATTTT.

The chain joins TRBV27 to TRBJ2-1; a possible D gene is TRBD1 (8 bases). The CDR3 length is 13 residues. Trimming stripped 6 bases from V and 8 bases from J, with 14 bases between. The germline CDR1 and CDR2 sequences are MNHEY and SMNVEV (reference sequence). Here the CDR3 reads CASRYTGGDEQFF. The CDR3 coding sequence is TGTGCCAGCAGGTACACAGGGGGGGATGAGCAGTTCTTC.

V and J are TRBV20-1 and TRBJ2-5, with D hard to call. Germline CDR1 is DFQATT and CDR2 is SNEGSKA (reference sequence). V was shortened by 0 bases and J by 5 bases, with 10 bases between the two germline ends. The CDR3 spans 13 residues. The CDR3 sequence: CSARDATGETQYF. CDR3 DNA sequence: TGCAGTGCTAGAGACGCGACTGGGGAGACCCAGTACTTC.

The CDR3 DNA reads TGTGCAAGTCGCGTAAGCTGTGGCTACACCTTC. It codes for CASRVSCGYTF. This chain connects TRBV12-2 to TRBJ1-2. TRBV12-2 is annotated as a pseudogene. This CDR3 region has 11 residues.

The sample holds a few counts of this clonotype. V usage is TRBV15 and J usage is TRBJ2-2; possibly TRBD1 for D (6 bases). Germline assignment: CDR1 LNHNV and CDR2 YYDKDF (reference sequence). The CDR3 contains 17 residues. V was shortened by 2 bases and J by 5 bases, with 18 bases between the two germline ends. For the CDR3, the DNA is TGTGCCACCAGCAGACCCCCCCAATCCCAGGGGACCGGGGAGCTGTTTTTT. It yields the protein CATSRPPQSQGTGELFF.

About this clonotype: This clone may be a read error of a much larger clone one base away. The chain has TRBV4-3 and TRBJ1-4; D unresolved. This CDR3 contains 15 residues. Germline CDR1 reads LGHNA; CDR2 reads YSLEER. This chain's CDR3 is CASGQGGGDYEKLFF. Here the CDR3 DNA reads TGCGCCAGCGGCCAAGGCGGCGGGGATTATGAAAAACTGTTTTTT.

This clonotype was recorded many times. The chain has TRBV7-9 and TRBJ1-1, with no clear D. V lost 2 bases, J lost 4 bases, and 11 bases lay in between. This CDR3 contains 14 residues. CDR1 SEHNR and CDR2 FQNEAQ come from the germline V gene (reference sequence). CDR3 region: CASSLPFSLTEAFF. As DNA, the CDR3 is TGTGCCAGCAGCTTACCGTTCAGCCTCACTGAAGCTTTCTTT.

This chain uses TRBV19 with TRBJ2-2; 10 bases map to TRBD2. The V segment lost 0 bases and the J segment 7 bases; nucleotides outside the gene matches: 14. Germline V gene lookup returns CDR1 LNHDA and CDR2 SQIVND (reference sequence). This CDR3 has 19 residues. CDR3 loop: CASSIDPLAGELRVGELFF. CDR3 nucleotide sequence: TGTGCCAGTAGTATAGATCCCCTAGCGGGGGAACTACGGGTCGGGGAGCTGTTTTTT.

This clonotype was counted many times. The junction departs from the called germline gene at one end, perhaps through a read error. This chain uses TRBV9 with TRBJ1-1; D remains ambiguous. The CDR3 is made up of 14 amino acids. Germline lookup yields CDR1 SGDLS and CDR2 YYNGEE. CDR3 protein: CASSVGYGNTEAFF. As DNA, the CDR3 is TGTGCCAGCAGTGTAGGATATGGTAACACTGAAGCTTTCTTT.

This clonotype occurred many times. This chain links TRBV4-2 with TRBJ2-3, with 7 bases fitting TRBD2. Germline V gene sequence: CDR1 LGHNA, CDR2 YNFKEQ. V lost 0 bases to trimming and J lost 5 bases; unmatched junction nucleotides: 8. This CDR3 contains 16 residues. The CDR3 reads CASSQEDGTTGDTQYF. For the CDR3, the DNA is TGTGCCAGCAGCCAAGAGGACGGGACTACTGGAGATACGCAGTATTTT.

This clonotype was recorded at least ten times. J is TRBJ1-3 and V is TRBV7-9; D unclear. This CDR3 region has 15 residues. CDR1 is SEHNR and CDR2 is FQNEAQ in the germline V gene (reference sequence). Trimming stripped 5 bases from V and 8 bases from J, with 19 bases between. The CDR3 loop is CASSPESGYGDTIYF. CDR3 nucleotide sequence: TGTGCCAGCAGCCCCGAATCGGGCTACGGAGACACCATATATTTT.

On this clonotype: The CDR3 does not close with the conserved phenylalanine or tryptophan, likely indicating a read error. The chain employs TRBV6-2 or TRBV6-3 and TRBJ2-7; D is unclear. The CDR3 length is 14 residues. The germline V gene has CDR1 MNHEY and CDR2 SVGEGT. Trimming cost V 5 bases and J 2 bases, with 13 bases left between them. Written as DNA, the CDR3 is TGTGCCAGCAGTAACAACCTAAGTCCCTACGAGCAGTACATC. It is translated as CASSNNLSPYEQYI.

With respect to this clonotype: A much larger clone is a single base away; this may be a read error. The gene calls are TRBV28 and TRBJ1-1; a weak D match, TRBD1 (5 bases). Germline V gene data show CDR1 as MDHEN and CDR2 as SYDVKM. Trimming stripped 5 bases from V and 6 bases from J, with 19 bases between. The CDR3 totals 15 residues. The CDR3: CASSQIWGSNAEAFF. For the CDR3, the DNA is TGTGCCAGCAGTCAAATATGGGGCAGTAACGCTGAAGCTTTCTTT.

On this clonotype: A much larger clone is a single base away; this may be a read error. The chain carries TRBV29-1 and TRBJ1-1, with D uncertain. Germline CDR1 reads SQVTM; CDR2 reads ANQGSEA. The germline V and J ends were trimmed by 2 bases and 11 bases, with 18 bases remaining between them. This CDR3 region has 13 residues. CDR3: CSVELRTNDVAFF. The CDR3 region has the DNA TGCAGCGTTGAACTGCGAACTAACGACGTGGCTTTCTTT.

The CDR3 sequence is CASSPIAGASYEQYF. CDR3 nucleotide sequence: TGTGCCAGCAGTCCAATTGCAGGAGCCTCCTACGAGCAGTACTTC. The V gene is TRBV27, the J gene TRBJ2-5; no reliable D call. The end of the DNA is better explained by TRBJ2-7, so the J call may be wrong. The CDR3 is 15 residues long. In germline, CDR1 is MNHEY, CDR2 SMNVEV (reference sequence).

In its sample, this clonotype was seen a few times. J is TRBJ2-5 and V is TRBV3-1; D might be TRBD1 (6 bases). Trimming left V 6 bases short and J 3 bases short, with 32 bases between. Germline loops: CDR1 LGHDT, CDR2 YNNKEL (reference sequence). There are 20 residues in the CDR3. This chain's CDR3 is CASSKNPPPRTVSLEETQYF. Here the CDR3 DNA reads TGTGCCAGCAGTAAAAACCCCCCTCCTAGGACAGTAAGCCTAGAAGAGACCCAGTACTTC.

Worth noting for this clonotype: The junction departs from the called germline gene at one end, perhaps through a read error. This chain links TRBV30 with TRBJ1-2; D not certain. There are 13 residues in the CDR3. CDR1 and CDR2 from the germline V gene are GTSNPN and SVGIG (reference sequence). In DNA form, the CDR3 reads TGTGCCTGGAGTGGAATCTGGAACTATGGCCACACCTTC. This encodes CAWSGIWNYGHTF.

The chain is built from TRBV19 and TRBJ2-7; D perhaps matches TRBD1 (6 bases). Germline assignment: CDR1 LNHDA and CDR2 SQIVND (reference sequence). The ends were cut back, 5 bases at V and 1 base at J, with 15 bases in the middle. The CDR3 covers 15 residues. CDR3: CASSPPQGPSYEQYF. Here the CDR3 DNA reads TGTGCCAGTAGTCCCCCCCAGGGGCCTTCCTACGAGCAGTACTTC.

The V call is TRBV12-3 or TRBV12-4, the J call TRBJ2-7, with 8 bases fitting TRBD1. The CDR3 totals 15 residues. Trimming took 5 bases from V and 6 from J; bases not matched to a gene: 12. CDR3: CASSPTPQGAFEQYF. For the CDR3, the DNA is TGTGCCAGCAGTCCGACCCCGCAGGGGGCGTTCGAGCAGTACTTC.

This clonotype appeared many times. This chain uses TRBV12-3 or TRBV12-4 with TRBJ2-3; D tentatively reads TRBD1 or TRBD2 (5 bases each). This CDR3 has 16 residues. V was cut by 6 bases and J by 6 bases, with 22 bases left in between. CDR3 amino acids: CASSYQGAGTGDTQYF. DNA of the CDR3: TGTGCCAGCAGCTACCAGGGAGCAGGCACCGGTGATACGCAGTATTTT.

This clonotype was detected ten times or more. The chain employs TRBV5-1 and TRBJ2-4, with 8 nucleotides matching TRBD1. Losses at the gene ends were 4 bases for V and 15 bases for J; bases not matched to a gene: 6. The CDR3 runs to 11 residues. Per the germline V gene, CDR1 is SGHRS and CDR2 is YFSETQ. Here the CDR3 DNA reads TGCGCCAGCAGCCCAGTGACAGGGGTGTACTTC. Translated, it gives CASSPVTGVYF.